The 9 T cell receptor beta chains listed next were all sequenced from one sample in a study of cytomegalovirus exposure and HLA in healthy donors. This PCR relied on a set of 60 Vbeta primers and 13 Jbeta primers. The table came from immunoSEQ multiplex PCR; TCRdb's copy has only in-frame clones and leaves some out. The sample includes 200,000 to 250,000 clones, roughly 80% of them seen just once. Sequenced: PBMCs. The receptors were sampled from a middle-aged man in good health and CMV-seronegative.

This rearrangement joins TRBV7-2 to TRBJ2-4, with TRBD1 matching 7 bases. This CDR3 contains 17 residues. Germline CDR1 and CDR2: SGHTA and FQGNSA. Trimming cost V 2 bases and J 0 bases; bases outside gene matches: 7. For the CDR3, the DNA is TGTGCCAGCAGCTTATCCACAGGGGAAGTAGCCAAAAACATTCAGTACTTC. This gives the protein CASSLSTGEVAKNIQYF.

In its sample, this clone was seen a few times. The chain is built from TRBV25-1 and TRBJ2-1, with D possibly matching TRBD2 (6 bases). Germline assignment: CDR1 MGHDK and CDR2 SYGVNS. Trimming shortened V by 3 bases and J by 0 bases, and 12 bases separated the two germline ends. The CDR3 is 16 residues long. This CDR3 reads CASSDLGGVSYNEQFF. CDR3 DNA: TGTGCCAGCAGTGACCTTGGAGGGGTCTCCTACAATGAGCAGTTCTTC.

As DNA, the CDR3 is TGTGCCATCAGTGAGAGTGGAGCAAATCAGCCCCAGCATTTT. This sequence encodes CAISESGANQPQHF. This sequence joins TRBV10-3 and TRBJ1-5; no firm D call. Trimming took off 2 bases at V and 4 bases at J, with 9 bases between the two ends. The CDR3 length is 14 residues. Germline CDR1 ENHRY, CDR2 SYGVKD.

The chain carries TRBV4-1 and TRBJ2-5, with D possibly matching TRBD2 (6 bases). The CDR3 contains 15 residues. Germline V gives CDR1 MGHRA, CDR2 YSYEKL. The V end lost 4 bases, the J end lost 1 base, and 13 bases lay between the germline ends. This CDR3 is CASSPGFGGQETQYF. CDR3 coding DNA: TGCGCCAGCAGCCCGGGCTTCGGGGGCCAAGAGACCCAGTACTTC.

The rearrangement uses TRBV9 and TRBJ2-3, with TRBD2 as a possible D gene (6 bases). Trimming removed 2 bases at V and 6 bases at J, with 16 bases between. Germline V gene lookup returns CDR1 SGDLS and CDR2 YYNGEE. This CDR3 comprises 15 residues. CDR3 region: CASSVGGLLGDTQYF. The CDR3 coding sequence is TGTGCCAGCAGCGTTGGGGGACTCCTTGGGGATACGCAGTATTTT.

This sequence joins TRBV27 and TRBJ1-6; 7 nucleotides line up with TRBD1. CDR1 and CDR2 from the germline V gene are MNHEY and SMNVEV (reference sequence). V was clipped by 6 bases and J by 2 bases; unmatched bases: 13. The CDR3 runs to 18 residues. CDR3 in DNA: TGTGCCAGCAGAAAGGCGACAGGGAGTATCCCCTATAATTCACCCCTCCACTTT. It is translated as CASRKATGSIPYNSPLHF.

V is TRBV9 and J is TRBJ1-1; 7 nucleotides agree with TRBD1. The germline CDR1 and CDR2 sequences are SGDLS and YYNGEE. This CDR3 is 15 amino acids long. After removal of 2 bases from V and 3 bases from J, the junction contained 7 bases not matched to a gene. The DNA for the CDR3 is TGTGCCAGCAGCGTCGGAGGGGGCAGGGACACTGAAGCTTTCTTT. It codes for CASSVGGGRDTEAFF.

The chain combines TRBV6-1 with TRBJ1-4, with no clear D. This CDR3 contains 13 residues. Germline values: CDR1 MNHNS, CDR2 SASEGT. Trimming shortened V by 5 bases and J by 7 bases, and 11 bases separated the two germline ends. The CDR3 here is CASSSLQLEKLFF. CDR3 coding DNA: TGTGCCAGCAGTTCTCTCCAACTTGAAAAACTGTTTTTT.

CDR3 in DNA: TGTGCCTGGAGGATTTCGGGAGGCTTATCCTACGAGCAGTACTTC. This encodes CAWRISGGLSYEQYF. The chain is built from TRBV30 and TRBJ2-5, with 7 bases aligning to TRBD2. Near its end, the DNA agrees better with TRBJ2-7, so the J call may be wrong. The CDR3 has 15 residues. Germline V CDR1 and CDR2: GTSNPN, SVGIG (reference sequence).